This record concerns one T cell receptor beta chain sequence. V lost 4 bases and J 9 bases, leaving 13 bases between the germline ends. The CDR3 contains 13 residues. Germline CDR1 and CDR2: LGHNA and YNFKEQ. TCRdb keeps only in-frame clones here, not all; method: immunoSEQ multiplex PCR. The data show 150,000 or so clones, 89% seen once. This specimen comes from a study of T cell responses to AZD1222 COVID-19 vaccine. The sample was peripheral blood, taken on day 0 of AZD1222 vaccination. The clonotype comes from an adult in good health. The gene calls are TRBV4-2 and TRBJ2-1, with a tentative D call TRBD2 (5 bases). CDR3 coding DNA: TGTGCCAGCAGCCCTCTGGACTCGGTTGAGCAGTTCTTC. It specifies CASSPLDSVEQFF.